This TCR beta chain is drawn from a study of identical twins. This clonotype was found many times. V was pared by 4 bases and J by 3 bases, with 3 bases of the junction left unmatched. The CDR3 runs 14 residues. The germline gives CDR1 SGHDN, CDR2 FVKESK. TCRdb reprocessed the 5' RACE reads with MiXCR, giving one entry per CDR3 protein. The data contain around 220,000 distinct CDR3 sequences, about 10% of them singletons. The sequence was obtained from a middle-aged man in good health. The V gene is TRBV14, the J gene TRBJ2-1, with TRBD2 matching 7 bases. What was sequenced was memory T cells sorted from blood. CDR3 coding DNA: TGTGCCAGCAGCCTCCGGGACTACTACAATGAGCAGTTCTTC. Its translation is CASSLRDYYNEQFF.